This TCR beta chain emerged from a study of shared clonotypes between healthy human individuals. The data were produced by immunoSEQ multiplex PCR, yet TCRdb's version contains in-frame clones alone and is incomplete. The data hold over a million clones, with around four fifths observed a single time. Germline trimming cut 2 bases from V and 7 bases from J; bases unmatched to any gene: 2. This CDR3 is built from 13 residues. The germline V gene encodes CDR1 SGDLS and CDR2 YYNGEE. The TCR originated in a man aged 18 to 30 in good health. Sequenced: memory CD4+ T cells sorted from blood. Subset meaning: CD45RA-negative fraction. The J gene is TRBJ1-1, the V gene TRBV9, with 10 bases matching TRBD1. The CDR3 DNA follows: TGTGCCAGCAGCGTCAGGGACAGGGGTGAAGCTTTCTTT. Protein product: CASSVRDRGEAFF. Using reference TRBV9 and TRBJ1-1 for the parts outside the CDR3, the full variable domain is DSGVTQTPKHLITATGQRVTLRCSPRSGDLSVYWYQQSLDQGLQFLIQYYNGEERAKGNILERFSAQQFPDLHSELNLSSLELGDSALYFCASSVRDRGEAFFGQGTRLTVV.